The next 7 T cell receptor beta chains were all read from a single sample in a study of cytomegalovirus exposure and HLA in healthy donors. The PCR employed 60 Vbeta primers together with 13 Jbeta primers. Some clones are missing from TCRdb's copy, which holds only in-frame ones; the method was immunoSEQ multiplex PCR. The sample records 100,000 to 150,000 clones, around 86% being singletons. Sequenced input: PBMCs. The receptors stem from a man between 18 and 29 years old in good health and CMV-seronegative.

V is TRBV6-5 and J is TRBJ2-1; perhaps TRBD2 as D (6 bases). Trimming removed 2 bases at V and 5 bases at J, with 16 bases between. CDR1 and CDR2 from the germline V gene are MNHEY and SVGAGI. The CDR3 totals 16 residues. The CDR3 spells CASSYVKGTLNNEQFF. The CDR3 region has the DNA TGTGCCAGCAGTTACGTTAAAGGGACTTTAAACAATGAGCAGTTCTTC.

The chain couples TRBV10-2 to TRBJ1-3; D not certain. This CDR3 is built from 17 residues. V was cut by 3 bases and J by 0 bases, with 15 bases left in between. CDR1 and CDR2 (germline): WSHSY, SAAADI. The CDR3 DNA is TGCGCCAGCAGTGACCGAAGCGGATTCCCCTCTGGAAACACCATATATTTT. Translated, it gives CASSDRSGFPSGNTIYF.

The gene calls are TRBV5-6 and TRBJ2-7; possible D gene TRBD1, 6 bases. Germline loops: CDR1 SGHDT, CDR2 YYEEEE. This CDR3 spans 16 amino acids. With 2 bases removed from V and 0 bases from J, the gap between germline ends came to 15 bases. The CDR3 reads CASSFTMDSRSYEQYF. As DNA, the CDR3 is TGTGCCAGCAGCTTCACTATGGACAGCCGCTCCTACGAGCAGTACTTC. The full variable domain, in which reference TRBV5-6 and TRBJ2-7 provide the parts outside the CDR3, is DAGVTQSPTHLIKTRGQQVTLRCSPKSGHDTVSWYQQALGQGPQFIFQYYEEEERQRGNFPDRFSGHQFPNYSSELNVNALLLGDSALYLCASSFTMDSRSYEQYFGPGTRLTVT.

The chain recombines TRBV10-2 with TRBJ2-3, with 8 bases lining up with TRBD1. The CDR3 spans 14 residues. CDR1 and CDR2 from the germline V gene are WSHSY and SAAADI. J gave up 0 bases and V 8 bases, and 4 bases lay outside the gene matches. The CDR3, as DNA: TGCGCCAGCCGATGGACAGGGAGCACAGATACGCAGTATTTT. Translated, it gives CASRWTGSTDTQYF.

The chain joins TRBV7-9 to TRBJ2-7; the D gene is possibly TRBD2 (6 bases). Germline-derived CDR1 and CDR2 are SEHNR and FQNEAQ (reference sequence). V shed 5 bases and J shed 3 bases, with 17 bases lying between them. The CDR3 has 15 residues. CDR3 in DNA: TGTGCCAGCAGCCCCCTGGAGGGGCTTGGCTACGAGCAGTACTTC. This codes for CASSPLEGLGYEQYF.

The chain carries TRBV7-2 and TRBJ1-5; D ambiguous. Germline V gene sequence: CDR1 SGHTA, CDR2 FQGNSA. This CDR3 spans 15 amino acids. Trimming shortened V by 2 bases and J by 1 base, and 9 bases separated the two germline ends. The CDR3: CASSLIGRSNQPQHF. The CDR3 bases are TGTGCCAGCAGCTTAATTGGGAGGAGCAATCAGCCCCAGCATTTT.

The table lists this clone with a few counts. The J gene is TRBJ1-2, the V gene TRBV7-2; D is possibly TRBD1 (6 bases). With 4 bases removed from V and 7 bases from J, the gap between germline ends came to 19 bases. This CDR3 has 15 residues. Germline values: CDR1 SGHTA, CDR2 FQGNSA. The CDR3 DNA reads as TGTGCCAGCAGCTCCGCCTCCGGGACAACCACTGGCTACACCTTC. It codes for CASSSASGTTTGYTF.